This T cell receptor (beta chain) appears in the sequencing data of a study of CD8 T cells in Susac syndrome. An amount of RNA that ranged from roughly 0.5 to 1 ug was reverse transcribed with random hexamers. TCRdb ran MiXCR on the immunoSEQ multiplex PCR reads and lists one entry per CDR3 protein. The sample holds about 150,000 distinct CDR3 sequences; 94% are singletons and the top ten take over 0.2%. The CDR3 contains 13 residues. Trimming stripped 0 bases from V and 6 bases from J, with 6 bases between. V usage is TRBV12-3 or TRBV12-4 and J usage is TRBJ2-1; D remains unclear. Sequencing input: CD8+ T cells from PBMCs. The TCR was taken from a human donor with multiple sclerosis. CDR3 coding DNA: TGTGCCAGCAGTTTAGCGCTTGGCAATGAGCAGTTCTTC. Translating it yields CASSLALGNEQFF.